These 24 T cell receptor beta chains were sequenced from one sample in a study of beta chain features in type 1 diabetes. The isolated RNA, all of it, was reverse transcribed, so expressed TCRB transcripts were what got sequenced. The data were produced by immunoSEQ multiplex PCR, yet TCRdb's version contains in-frame clones alone and is incomplete. The top ten hold less than 0.06% of the sample, which has 450,000 or so clones, approximately 10% seen once. What was sequenced was naive CD4+ T cells from blood. Every receptor here comes from a woman aged 18-29 years in good health.

This clone came up a few times. The gene calls are TRBV5-1 and TRBJ2-5; no clear D. The ends were cut back, 6 bases at V and 2 bases at J, with 5 bases in the middle. Germline-derived CDR1 and CDR2 are SGHRS and YFSETQ. The CDR3 extends over 11 amino acids. The CDR3 nucleotides are TGCGCCAGCACCGAGCAAGAGACCCAGTACTTC. It translates to CASTEQETQYF. The variable domain in full, with the rest retrieved from reference TRBV5-1 and TRBJ2-5, is KAGVTQTPRYLIKTRGQQVTLSCSPISGHRSVSWYQQTPGQGLQFLFEYFSETQRNKGNFPGRFSGRQFSNSRSEMNVSTLELGDSALYLCASTEQETQYFGPGTRLLVL.

A few counts support this clone. Other DNA sequences from this sample encode an identical CDR3 as well. This chain joins TRBV9 and TRBJ2-5; D is perhaps TRBD1 (5 bases). Trimming stripped 0 bases from V and 4 bases from J, with 10 bases between. Looked up from germline, CDR1 is SGDLS and CDR2 is YYNGEE. The CDR3 has 14 residues. The DNA for the CDR3 is TGTGCCAGCAGCGTAGAGGGGCTTGGAGAGACCCAGTACTTC. It yields the protein CASSVEGLGETQYF.

This clone was seen a few times. J is TRBJ2-1 and V is TRBV14; 8 bases align to TRBD2. The V gene end was trimmed by 10 bases and the J gene end by 8 bases; junction bases not matched to a gene: 13. This CDR3 is 14 amino acids long. Germline-derived CDR1 and CDR2 are SGHDN and FVKESK. In nucleotides, the CDR3 is TGTGCCACCCGAACTTCAGCGGGAGAGGATGAGCAGTTCTTC. Translated, it gives CATRTSAGEDEQFF. Together with reference TRBV14 and TRBJ2-1, the CDR3 gives the full variable domain: EAGVTQFPSHSVIEKGQTVTLRCDPISGHDNLYWYRRVMGKEIKFLLHFVKESKQDESGMPNNRFLAERTGGTYSTLKVQPAELEDSGVYFCATRTSAGEDEQFFGPGTRLTVL.

A few counts support this clone. V is TRBV29-1 and J is TRBJ2-3; 7 bases are shared with TRBD1. Losses at the gene ends were 7 bases for V and 1 base for J; bases not matched to a gene: 17. Germline CDR1 SQVTM, CDR2 ANQGSEA. The CDR3 consists of 17 residues. CDR3 in DNA: TGCAGCGGGGCCGGGACAGTGTCTTCAGGCGGCACAGATACGCAGTATTTT. Amino acid sequence: CSGAGTVSSGGTDTQYF.

This clone came up a few times. The V gene is TRBV19, the J gene TRBJ1-2; the D is unclear. Germline CDR1 reads LNHDA; CDR2 reads SQIVND (reference sequence). The CDR3 runs to 13 residues. Between the trimmed V and J ends, which lost 4 bases and 6 bases, there was a span of 12 bases. Written as DNA, the CDR3 is TGTGCCAGTAGTACCCCGGGAATGCATGGCTACACCTTC. Its translation is CASSTPGMHGYTF.

The V call is TRBV9, the J call TRBJ1-2; D ambiguous. CDR3 length equals 12 residues. Per the germline V gene, CDR1 is SGDLS and CDR2 is YYNGEE. Trimming shortened V by 3 bases and J by 13 bases, and 16 bases separated the two germline ends. The chain's CDR3 is CASSAPTREVTF. CDR3 coding DNA: TGTGCCAGCAGCGCCCCCACCCGGGAGGTCACCTTC.

The chain joins TRBV7-9 to TRBJ2-1; no clear D. Per germline, CDR1 SEHNR and CDR2 FQNEAQ (reference sequence). Trimming pared 1 base from V and 6 bases from J, leaving 13 bases between. The CDR3 loop spans 15 amino acids. CDR3 loop: CASSLVMYGSNEQFF. In nucleotides, the CDR3 is TGTGCCAGCAGCTTAGTAATGTACGGGTCCAATGAGCAGTTCTTC.

The V and J genes are TRBV4-1 and TRBJ2-3, with TRBD2 as a possible D gene (7 bases). The V and J ends lost 3 bases and 2 bases respectively, with 12 bases between them. CDR1 and CDR2 (germline): MGHRA, YSYEKL. The CDR3 runs to 15 residues. The CDR3: CASSHPGGYTDTQYF. DNA of the CDR3: TGCGCCAGCAGCCACCCGGGGGGCTACACAGATACGCAGTATTTT.

There are a few counts of this clone. The rearrangement links TRBV23-1 to TRBJ2-1; maybe TRBD2 (5 bases). TRBV23-1 is marked as an open reading frame, function uncertain. The CDR3 runs 18 residues. Deletions cut 0 bases from V and 8 bases from J, with 23 bases between. CDR3 amino acids: CASSQSVGNCLNLYEQFF. The CDR3, as DNA: TGCGCCAGCAGTCAATCCGTCGGGAATTGTCTCAATTTATATGAGCAGTTCTTC.

This clone has just a few counts. This rearrangement joins TRBV5-1 to TRBJ2-7, with TRBD2 matching over 7 bases. This CDR3 spans 16 amino acids. Germline CDR1 is SGHRS and CDR2 is YFSETQ. After removal of 1 base from V and 1 base from J, the junction contained 8 bases not matched to a gene. The CDR3 nucleotides read TGCGCCAGCAGCTTGTCCCCTAGCGGTGTTTCCTACGAGCAGTACTTC. As protein: CASSLSPSGVSYEQYF.

V and J are TRBV7-9 and TRBJ1-3; D gene ambiguous. CDR1 SEHNR and CDR2 FQNEAQ come from the germline V gene (reference sequence). This CDR3 has 13 residues. V dropped 5 bases and J dropped 4 bases, with 9 bases sitting between them. The CDR3 coding sequence is TGTGCCAGCAGCCCAGGCGGAGGAAACACCATATATTTT. Translation: CASSPGGGNTIYF.

This clone was detected only a few times. The J gene is TRBJ2-6, the V gene TRBV27; D might be TRBD1 (6 bases). The CDR3 sequence is 16 residues long. Looked up from germline, CDR1 is MNHEY and CDR2 is SMNVEV (reference sequence). Between the trimmed V and J ends, which lost 9 bases and 2 bases, there was a span of 17 bases. The CDR3 coding sequence is TGTGCCAGGGAGGACAGCCCCTTCGCTGGGGCCAACGTCCTGACTTTC. Protein: CAREDSPFAGANVLTF.

The gene calls are TRBV4-1 and TRBJ2-1; tentative D call: TRBD2 (6 bases). V dropped 1 base and J dropped 8 bases, with 12 bases sitting between them. The CDR3 loop spans 14 amino acids. Per the germline V gene, CDR1 is MGHRA and CDR2 is YSYEKL. CDR3 nucleotides: TGCGCCAGCAGCCAAGTGGGGGGTAAAGATGAGCAGTTCTTC. This gives the protein CASSQVGGKDEQFF.

This clone was counted a few times. The chain joins TRBV19 to TRBJ2-6; tentative D call: TRBD2 (6 bases). The CDR3 has 18 amino acids. In germline, CDR1 is LNHDA, CDR2 SQIVND (reference sequence). V lost 4 bases, J lost 0 bases, and 16 bases lay in between. CDR3 loop: CASSTLGGGSSGANVLTF. The CDR3 DNA follows: TGTGCCAGTAGTACCCTCGGGGGAGGATCCTCTGGGGCCAACGTCCTGACTTTC. Full variable domain (remainder filled in from reference TRBV19 and TRBJ2-6): DGGITQSPKYLFRKEGQNVTLSCEQNLNHDAMYWYRQDPGQGLRLIYYSQIVNDFQKGDIAEGYSVSREKKESFPLTVTSAQKNPTAFYLCASSTLGGGSSGANVLTFGAGSRLTVL.

The count of this clone is one. The CDR3 is CASVTKGTEETQYF. The CDR3 DNA is TGTGCCAGCGTTACTAAGGGGACAGAAGAGACCCAGTACTTC. V is TRBV11-3 and J is TRBJ2-5, with 7 bases matching TRBD1. The CDR3 consists of 14 residues. The germline gives CDR1 SGHNT, CDR2 YENEEA. V was clipped by 8 bases and J by 3 bases; unmatched bases: 9.

The table lists this clone with a few counts. The J gene is TRBJ2-3, the V gene TRBV4-3, with no clear D. Between the trimmed V and J ends, which lost 4 bases and 6 bases, there was a span of 14 bases. This CDR3 spans 14 amino acids. Germline CDR1 is LGHNA and CDR2 is YSLEER. The CDR3 reads CASSPPGLGDTQYF. CDR3 DNA: TGCGCCAGCAGCCCCCCTGGGCTGGGGGATACGCAGTATTTT.

The J gene is TRBJ2-2, the V gene TRBV30, with 8 bases lining up with TRBD2. The CDR3 consists of 16 residues. Trimming took 6 bases from V and 0 from J; bases not matched to a gene: 9. Germline CDR1 and CDR2: GTSNPN and SVGIG (reference sequence). The CDR3 loop reads CACCGTSWTNTGELFF. The CDR3 nucleotides are TGTGCCTGCTGCGGGACTAGTTGGACGAACACCGGGGAGCTGTTTTTT. The entire variable domain, with the rest obtained from reference TRBV30 and TRBJ2-2, is as follows: SQTIHQWPATLVQPVGSPLSLECTVEGTSNPNLYWYRQAAGRGLQLLFYSVGIGQISSEVPQNLSASRPQDRQFILSSKKLLLSDSGFYLCACCGTSWTNTGELFFGEGSRLTVL.

This clone was detected a few times. V and J are TRBV29-1 and TRBJ1-2, with unresolved D. Germline CDR1 reads SQVTM; CDR2 reads ANQGSEA. Trimming stripped 7 bases from V and 8 bases from J, with 8 bases between. The CDR3 contains 9 residues. The CDR3 is CSGGRGYTF. Written as DNA, the CDR3 is TGCAGCGGCGGCCGGGGCTACACCTTC. Full variable domain (remainder filled in from reference TRBV29-1 and TRBJ1-2): SAVISQKPSRDICQRGTSLTIQCQVDSQVTMMFWYRQQPGQSLTLIATANQGSEATYESGFVIDKFPISRPNLTFSTLTVSNMSPEDSSIYLCSGGRGYTFGSGTRLTVV.

This clone was recorded a few times. The chain joins TRBV30 to TRBJ2-7; D may be TRBD2 (6 bases). V lost 1 base and J lost 0, with 13 bases in between. Per the germline V gene, CDR1 is GTSNPN and CDR2 is SVGIG (reference sequence). The CDR3 runs 15 residues. CDR3 residues: CAWSGEALPSYEQYF. The CDR3 DNA reads as TGTGCCTGGAGTGGGGAGGCCTTACCCTCCTACGAGCAGTACTTC.

The V call is TRBV9, the J call TRBJ1-2, with D perhaps TRBD1 (5 bases). Between the trimmed V and J ends, which lost 4 bases and 4 bases, there was a span of 26 bases. There are 18 residues in the CDR3. Germline CDR1 SGDLS, CDR2 YYNGEE. In nucleotides, the CDR3 is TGTGCCAGCAGCCCCCGTAAGGCGGGGCCCCGGTGGAGCTATGGCTACACCTTC. Its protein product is CASSPRKAGPRWSYGYTF.

This chain connects TRBV5-4 to TRBJ2-5, with D possibly being TRBD1 (5 bases). V shed 7 bases and J shed 4 bases, with 14 bases lying between them. This CDR3 is built from 13 residues. The germline gives CDR1 SGHNT, CDR2 YYREEE (reference sequence). CDR3 DNA sequence: TGTGCCAGCTCCTCTAGGGGCATAGAGACCCAGTACTTC. It codes for CASSSRGIETQYF.

The chain joins TRBV29-1 to TRBJ1-4; D is ambiguous. Trimming left V 2 bases short and J 6 bases short, with 13 bases between. From germline, CDR1 is SQVTM and CDR2 ANQGSEA. The CDR3 is 14 amino acids. In DNA form, the CDR3 reads TGCAGCGTTGAAAGACCGTACCCCCATGAAAAACTGTTTTTT. Its protein product is CSVERPYPHEKLFF.

This clone has a handful of counts. The genes are TRBV11-2 and TRBJ1-4; the D is unclear. V gave up 6 bases and J gave up 7 bases, with 15 bases separating them. Germline values: CDR1 SGHAT, CDR2 FQNNGV. The CDR3 has 14 amino acids. The CDR3, as DNA: TGTGCCAGCAGGCGCGGAATTCGGGGTGAAAAACTGTTTTTT. Amino acids: CASRRGIRGEKLFF. The entire variable domain, with the rest obtained from reference TRBV11-2 and TRBJ1-4, is as follows: EAGVAQSPRYKIIEKRQSVAFWCNPISGHATLYWYQQILGQGPKLLIQFQNNGVVDDSQLPKDRFSAERLKGVDSTLKIQPAKLEDSAVYLCASRRGIRGEKLFFGSGTQLSVL.

The chain uses TRBV2 and TRBJ2-1; possible D gene TRBD2, 6 bases. The germline V gene has CDR1 SNHLY and CDR2 FYNNEI. The CDR3 is 15 amino acids. Trimming removed 3 bases at V and 0 bases at J, with 9 bases between. This chain's CDR3 is CASSDSGPSYNEQFF. DNA for the CDR3: TGTGCCAGCAGTGACAGCGGGCCCTCCTACAATGAGCAGTTCTTC.